The TCR beta chain under discussion was sequenced for a study of a mutant IDH1 vaccine in newly diagnosed glioma. The CDR3 covers 13 residues. The germline CDR1 and CDR2 sequences are SNHLY and FYNNEI. Trimming shortened V by 7 bases and J by 2 bases, and 11 bases separated the two germline ends. The repertoire was sequenced with immunoSEQ multiplex PCR; TCRdb's copy has only in-frame clones and lacks some. The sample lists tens of thousands of clones; about 85% were seen once. Sample time point: baseline, week 1 (first vaccination visit). Described treatment: pre-vaccination baseline after standard-of-care therapy.

This TCR derives from a man in his forties with glioma. The J gene is TRBJ1-1, the V gene TRBV2; D is undetermined. The sample in question was PBMCs, obtained from a glioma patient treated with radiotherapy, temozolomide or both. CDR3: CASMAPVNTEAFF. The CDR3 coding sequence is TGTGCCAGCATGGCCCCGGTTAACACTGAAGCTTTCTTT.